Given below is one T cell receptor beta chain in context. The data were taken from a study of blood T cell repertoires in COVID-19. Across the whole study: Material from acute and convalescent COVID-19 was sourced from the United States, Italy and Spain. Nucleic acid was either cDNA or gDNA, and it came from T cells, B-cell-depleted T cells, or PBMCs.

The CDR3 totals 21 residues. The authors' processing: Reference gene primer amplification gave estimated nucleated cell counts. The repertoire was sequenced with immunoSEQ multiplex PCR; TCRdb's copy has only in-frame clones and lacks some. Clone size and V and J calls were adopted from that table, with D and trimming inferred from the DNA. Of about 11,000 clones in the sample, approximately 88% are singletons; the top ten hold roughly 11%. The receptor's source is a human donor in a cohort sampled during active COVID-19. Sequencing was done on a sample of peripheral blood. V gene TRBV21-1 combines with J gene TRBJ2-6; the DNA was not compared with TRBD1, the D call given in the table. TRBV21-1 is designated a pseudogene. The CDR3 DNA is TGTGCCAGCAGATCGAATGTAGCACAGGGAGATCCTGACTCTGGGGCCAACGTCCTGACTTTC. Translation gives CASRSNVAQGDPDSGANVLTF.